This record looks at one TCR beta chain sequence and its context. This record belongs to a study of OX40 agonist ivuxolimab in advanced cancers. There are 16 residues in the CDR3. Germline CDR1 and CDR2: MDHEN and SYDVKM. Using immunoSEQ multiplex PCR, the repertoire was profiled, and TCRdb retains in-frame clones only, with some absent. The repertoire holds 80,000 to 100,000 clones, with 94% as singletons. Sequences were derived from CD4+ or CD8+ T cells sorted from blood, sampled in a trial of the OX40 agonist ivuxolimab. The source of this sequence is an adult with an advanced solid tumor such as melanoma, head and neck, liver or kidney cancer. This chain uses TRBV28 with TRBJ2-5; D may be TRBD1 (6 bases). The J call may be incorrect, as the DNA end agrees better with TRBJ2-7. The CDR3, as DNA: TGTGCCAGCAGTTCCCTCCAGGGGAGCGGAGCTAACGAGCAGTACTTC. Residues: CASSSLQGSGANEQYF.